These 13 T cell receptor beta chains were all obtained from the same sample, sequenced in a study of Graves' ophthalmopathy and Graves' hyperthyroidism. Scientists amplified the TCR beta CDR3 regions from RNA transcripts. Following a first-round RT-PCR that used HTBI primers, a second-round multiplex PCR was carried out. Each CDR3 protein gets one entry after TCRdb re-called the multiplex PCR reads with MiXCR. The sample has about 740,000 distinct CDR3 sequences, around 40% seen once. Input material: peripheral blood. The receptor source for this set is an adult man with Graves' ophthalmopathy.

The gene calls are TRBV5-5 and TRBJ2-7; 7 bases line up with TRBD1. There are 14 residues in the CDR3. V lost 2 bases, J lost 2 bases, and 4 bases stayed unmatched. Per germline, CDR1 SGHKS and CDR2 YYEKEE (reference sequence). The CDR3 loop is CASSLGQDTYEQYF. The CDR3 DNA reads TGTGCCAGCAGCTTAGGACAGGACACCTACGAGCAGTACTTC.

This clonotype has ten or more counts. The chain is built from TRBV19 and TRBJ1-1, with TRBD1 identical over 9 bases. The germline CDR1 and CDR2 sequences are LNHDA and SQIVND (reference sequence). The CDR3 has 18 amino acids. V lost 5 bases and J lost 3; bases outside the gene matches: 16. The CDR3 reads CASSSFGQGWYSDTEAFF. The CDR3 nucleotides are TGTGCCAGTAGTTCATTCGGACAGGGGTGGTATAGCGACACTGAAGCTTTCTTT.

The V call is TRBV2, the J call TRBJ1-1; D is uncertain. Germline V gives CDR1 SNHLY, CDR2 FYNNEI. V gave up 2 bases and J gave up 3 bases, with 10 bases separating them. This CDR3 is 14 amino acids long. Here the CDR3 reads CASSEQRWDTEAFF. The CDR3 coding sequence is TGTGCCAGCAGTGAACAAAGATGGGACACTGAAGCTTTCTTT.

Of note for this clonotype: With a much larger clone just one base away, this may be a read error. The V call is TRBV29-1, the J call TRBJ2-2; D remains unclear. This CDR3 is 12 amino acids long. Looked up from germline, CDR1 is SQVTM and CDR2 is ANQGSEA. V lost 5 bases to trimming and J lost 1 base, with 5 bases between them. The CDR3 bases are TGCAGCGTTAAAGGGAACACCGGGGAGCTGTTTTTT. Its translation: CSVKGNTGELFF.

This clonotype was counted a few times. V usage is TRBV24-1 and J usage is TRBJ2-7; TRBD2 matches at 9 bases. The V gene end was trimmed by 3 bases and the J gene end by 2 bases; junction bases not matched to a gene: 4. This CDR3 has 15 residues. Germline assignment: CDR1 KGHDR and CDR2 SFDVKD. CDR3 nucleotides: TGTGCCACCAGTGATCCTAGCGGGACACCCTACGAGCAGTACTTC. Translation: CATSDPSGTPYEQYF.

The chain combines TRBV16 with TRBJ1-1; 7 positions match TRBD1. Per the germline V gene, CDR1 is KGHSY and CDR2 is FQNENV. This CDR3 contains 13 residues. Trimming took 5 bases from V and 11 from J; bases not matched to a gene: 11. The CDR3 here is CASSEGDRAMAFF. The CDR3 DNA follows: TGTGCCAGCAGCGAAGGAGACAGGGCGATGGCTTTCTTT.

This clonotype was seen ten or more times. Mismatch with germline at one junction end may stem from a read error. The chain carries TRBV10-3 and TRBJ1-2; no clear D. The CDR3 runs 14 residues. Germline V gene data show CDR1 as ENHRY and CDR2 as SYGVKD. CDR3 residues: CATSLGERNYGYTF. The CDR3 DNA follows: TGTGCCACCAGTCTCGGGGAGAGAAACTATGGCTACACCTTC.

V usage is TRBV10-3 and J usage is TRBJ2-3; 10 positions match TRBD1. Germline CDR1 reads ENHRY; CDR2 reads SYGVKD. J gave up 5 bases and V 1 base, and 9 bases lay outside the gene matches. The CDR3 length is 17 residues. CDR3 nucleotides: TGTGCCATCAGTGAGTTCCGGGACAGGGGCCGGGTAGATACGCAGTATTTT. Protein sequence: CAISEFRDRGRVDTQYF.

The chain combines TRBV7-2 with TRBJ2-5, with 8 bases aligning to TRBD1. There are 14 residues in the CDR3. The germline CDR1 and CDR2 sequences are SGHTA and FQGNSA. V lost 8 bases to trimming and J lost 3 bases; unmatched junction nucleotides: 8. The CDR3, as DNA: TGTGCCAGCGGCATGGGACAGGAAGAAGAGACCCAGTACTTC. Its protein is CASGMGQEEETQYF.

The chain couples TRBV29-1 to TRBJ1-5; D unresolved. This CDR3 has 13 amino acids. Trimming took 5 bases from V and 4 from J, leaving 12 bases between them. The V gene's germline CDR1 is SQVTM and CDR2 ANQGSEA. The CDR3 protein is CSVTMGGNQPQHF. In DNA, the CDR3 is TGCAGCGTTACCATGGGAGGGAATCAGCCCCAGCATTTT.

This clonotype turned up a few times. The chain uses TRBV25-1 and TRBJ2-3; the D is unclear. The CDR3 spans 11 residues. V dropped 3 bases and J dropped 8 bases, with 6 bases sitting between them. Germline V gene data show CDR1 as MGHDK and CDR2 as SYGVNS. CDR3 loop: CASSEQSTQYF. The CDR3 DNA follows: TGTGCCAGCAGTGAGCAGAGTACGCAGTATTTT.

This clonotype was recorded many times. The genes are TRBV29-1 and TRBJ2-7, with D possibly matching TRBD1 (6 bases). Per the germline V gene, CDR1 is SQVTM and CDR2 is ANQGSEA. V lost 8 bases and J lost 7, with 27 bases in between. The CDR3 is 15 amino acids. CDR3 nucleotides: TGCAGCTCACGCGCGGGTAACAGGGAATCCGGTGAGCAGTACTTC. This gives the protein CSSRAGNRESGEQYF.

The rearrangement joins TRBV10-3 to TRBJ1-4; 7 positions match TRBD1. The germline CDR1 and CDR2 sequences are ENHRY and SYGVKD. J was trimmed by 5 bases and V by 10 bases; bases with no gene match: 10. The CDR3 contains 14 residues. CDR3 region: CASREGAGNEKLFF. CDR3 sequence (DNA): TGTGCCAGCAGGGAGGGGGCAGGAAATGAAAAACTGTTTTTT.